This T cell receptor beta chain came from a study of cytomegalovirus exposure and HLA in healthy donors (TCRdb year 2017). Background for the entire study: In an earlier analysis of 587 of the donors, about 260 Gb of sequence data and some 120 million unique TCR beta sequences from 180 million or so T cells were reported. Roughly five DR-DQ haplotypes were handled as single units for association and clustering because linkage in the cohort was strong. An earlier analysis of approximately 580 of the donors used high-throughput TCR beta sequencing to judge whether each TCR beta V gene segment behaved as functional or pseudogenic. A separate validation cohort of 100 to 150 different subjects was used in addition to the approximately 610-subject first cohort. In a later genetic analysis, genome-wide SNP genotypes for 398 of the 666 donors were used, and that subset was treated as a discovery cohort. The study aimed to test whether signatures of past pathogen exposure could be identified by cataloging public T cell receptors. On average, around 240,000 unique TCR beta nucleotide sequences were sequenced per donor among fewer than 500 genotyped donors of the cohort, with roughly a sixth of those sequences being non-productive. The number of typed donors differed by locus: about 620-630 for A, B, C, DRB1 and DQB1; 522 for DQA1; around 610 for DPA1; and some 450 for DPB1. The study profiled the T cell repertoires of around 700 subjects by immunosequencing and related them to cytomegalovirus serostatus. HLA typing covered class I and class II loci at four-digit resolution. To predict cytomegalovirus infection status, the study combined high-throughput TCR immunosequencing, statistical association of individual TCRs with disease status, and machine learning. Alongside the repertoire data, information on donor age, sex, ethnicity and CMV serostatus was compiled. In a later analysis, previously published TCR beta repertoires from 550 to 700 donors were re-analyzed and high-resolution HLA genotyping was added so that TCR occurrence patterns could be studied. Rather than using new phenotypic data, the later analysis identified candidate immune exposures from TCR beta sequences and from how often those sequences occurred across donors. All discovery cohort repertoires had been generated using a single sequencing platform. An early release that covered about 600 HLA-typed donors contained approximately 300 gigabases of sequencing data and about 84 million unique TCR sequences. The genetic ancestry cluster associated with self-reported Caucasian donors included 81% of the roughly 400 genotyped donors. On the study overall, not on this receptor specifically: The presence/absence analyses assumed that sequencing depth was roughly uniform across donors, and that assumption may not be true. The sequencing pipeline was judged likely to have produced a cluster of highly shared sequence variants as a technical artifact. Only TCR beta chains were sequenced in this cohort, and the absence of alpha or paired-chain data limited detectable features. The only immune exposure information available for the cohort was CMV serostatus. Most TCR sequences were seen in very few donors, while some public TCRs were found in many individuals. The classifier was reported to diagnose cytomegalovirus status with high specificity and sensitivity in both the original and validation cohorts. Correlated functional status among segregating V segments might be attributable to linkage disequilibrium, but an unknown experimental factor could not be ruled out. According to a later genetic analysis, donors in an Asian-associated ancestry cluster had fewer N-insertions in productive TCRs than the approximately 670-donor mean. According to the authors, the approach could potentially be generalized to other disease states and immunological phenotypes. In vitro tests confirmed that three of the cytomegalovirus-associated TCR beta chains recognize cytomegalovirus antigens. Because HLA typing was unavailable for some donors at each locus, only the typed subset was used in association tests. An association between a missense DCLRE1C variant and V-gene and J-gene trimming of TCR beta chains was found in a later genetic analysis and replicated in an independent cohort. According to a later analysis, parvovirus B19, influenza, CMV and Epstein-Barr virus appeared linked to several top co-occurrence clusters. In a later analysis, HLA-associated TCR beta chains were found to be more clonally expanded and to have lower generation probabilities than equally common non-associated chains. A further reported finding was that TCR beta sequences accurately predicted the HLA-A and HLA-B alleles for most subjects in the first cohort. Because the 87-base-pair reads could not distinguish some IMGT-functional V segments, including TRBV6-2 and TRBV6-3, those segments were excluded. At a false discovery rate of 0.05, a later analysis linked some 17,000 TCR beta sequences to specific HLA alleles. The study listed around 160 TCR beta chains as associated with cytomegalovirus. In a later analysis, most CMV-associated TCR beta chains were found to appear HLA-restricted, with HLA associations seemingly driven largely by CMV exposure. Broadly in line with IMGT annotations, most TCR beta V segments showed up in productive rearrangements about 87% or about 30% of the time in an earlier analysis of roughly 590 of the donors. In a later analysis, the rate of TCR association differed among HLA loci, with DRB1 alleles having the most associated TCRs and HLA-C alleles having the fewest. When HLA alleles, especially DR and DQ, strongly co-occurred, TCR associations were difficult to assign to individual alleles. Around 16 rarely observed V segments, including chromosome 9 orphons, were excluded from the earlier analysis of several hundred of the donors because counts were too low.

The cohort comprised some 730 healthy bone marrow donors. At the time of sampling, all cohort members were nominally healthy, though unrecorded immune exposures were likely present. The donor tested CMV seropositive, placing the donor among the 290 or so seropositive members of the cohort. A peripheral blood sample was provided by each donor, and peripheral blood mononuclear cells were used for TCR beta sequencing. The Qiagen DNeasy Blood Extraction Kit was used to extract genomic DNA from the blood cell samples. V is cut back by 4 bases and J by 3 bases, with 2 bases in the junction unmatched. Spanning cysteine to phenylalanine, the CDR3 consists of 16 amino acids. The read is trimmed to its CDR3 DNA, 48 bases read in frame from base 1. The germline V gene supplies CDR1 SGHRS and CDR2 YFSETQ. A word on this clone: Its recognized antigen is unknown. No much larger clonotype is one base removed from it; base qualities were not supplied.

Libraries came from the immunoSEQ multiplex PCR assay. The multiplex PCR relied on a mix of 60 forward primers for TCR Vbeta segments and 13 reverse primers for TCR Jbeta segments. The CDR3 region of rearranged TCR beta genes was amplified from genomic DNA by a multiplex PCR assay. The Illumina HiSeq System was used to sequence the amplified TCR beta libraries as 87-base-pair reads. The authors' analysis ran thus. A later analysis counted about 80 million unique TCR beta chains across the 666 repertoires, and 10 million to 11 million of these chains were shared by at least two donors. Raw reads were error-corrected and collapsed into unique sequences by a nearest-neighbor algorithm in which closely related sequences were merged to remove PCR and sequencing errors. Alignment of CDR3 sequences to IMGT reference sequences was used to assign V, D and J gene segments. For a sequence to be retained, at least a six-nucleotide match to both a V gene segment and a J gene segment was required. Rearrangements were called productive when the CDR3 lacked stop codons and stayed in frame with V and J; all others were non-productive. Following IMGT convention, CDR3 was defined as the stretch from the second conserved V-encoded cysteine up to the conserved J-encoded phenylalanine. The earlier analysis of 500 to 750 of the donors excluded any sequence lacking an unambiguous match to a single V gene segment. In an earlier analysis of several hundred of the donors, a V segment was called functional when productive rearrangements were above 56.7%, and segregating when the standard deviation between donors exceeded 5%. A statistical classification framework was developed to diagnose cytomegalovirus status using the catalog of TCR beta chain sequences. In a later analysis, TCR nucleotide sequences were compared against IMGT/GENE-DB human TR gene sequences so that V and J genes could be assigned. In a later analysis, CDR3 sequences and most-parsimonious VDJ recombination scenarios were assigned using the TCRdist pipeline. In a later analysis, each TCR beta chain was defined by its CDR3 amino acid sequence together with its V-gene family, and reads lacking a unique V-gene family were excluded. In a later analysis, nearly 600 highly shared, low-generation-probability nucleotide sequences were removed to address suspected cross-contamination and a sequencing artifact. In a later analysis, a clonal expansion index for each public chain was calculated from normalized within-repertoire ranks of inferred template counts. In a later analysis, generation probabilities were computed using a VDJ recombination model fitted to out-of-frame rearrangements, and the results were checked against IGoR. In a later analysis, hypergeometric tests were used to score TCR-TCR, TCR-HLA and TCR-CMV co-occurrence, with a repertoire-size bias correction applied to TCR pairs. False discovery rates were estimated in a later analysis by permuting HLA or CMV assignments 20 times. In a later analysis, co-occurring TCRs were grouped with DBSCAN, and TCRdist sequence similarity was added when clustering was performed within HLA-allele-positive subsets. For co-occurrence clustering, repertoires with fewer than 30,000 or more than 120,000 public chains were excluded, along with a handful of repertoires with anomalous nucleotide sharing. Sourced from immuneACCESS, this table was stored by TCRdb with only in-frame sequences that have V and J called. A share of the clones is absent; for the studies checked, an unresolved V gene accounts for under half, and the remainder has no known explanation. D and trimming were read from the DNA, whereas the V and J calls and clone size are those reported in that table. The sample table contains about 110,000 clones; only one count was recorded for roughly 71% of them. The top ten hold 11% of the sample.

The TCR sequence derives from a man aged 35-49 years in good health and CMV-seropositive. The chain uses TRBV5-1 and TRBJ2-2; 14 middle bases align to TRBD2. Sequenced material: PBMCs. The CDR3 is CASSGLAGGDTGELFF. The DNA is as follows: TGCGCCAGCAGCGGACTAGCGGGAGGAGACACCGGGGAGCTGTTTTTT.